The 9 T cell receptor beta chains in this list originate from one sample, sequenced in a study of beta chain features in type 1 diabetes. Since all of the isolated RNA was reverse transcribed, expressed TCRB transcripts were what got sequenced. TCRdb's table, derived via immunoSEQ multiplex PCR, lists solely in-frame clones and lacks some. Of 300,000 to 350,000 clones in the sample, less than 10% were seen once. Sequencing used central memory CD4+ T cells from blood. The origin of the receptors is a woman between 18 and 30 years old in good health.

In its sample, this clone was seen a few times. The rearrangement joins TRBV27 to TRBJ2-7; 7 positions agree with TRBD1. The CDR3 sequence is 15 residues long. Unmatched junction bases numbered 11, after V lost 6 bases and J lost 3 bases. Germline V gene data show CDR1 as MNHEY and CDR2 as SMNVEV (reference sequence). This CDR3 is CASSPLGTADYEQYF. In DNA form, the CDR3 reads TGTGCCAGCAGCCCTCTGGGGACAGCAGACTACGAGCAGTACTTC.

The CDR3 is CASRERGQGGDTQYF. The DNA of the CDR3 is TGTGCCAGCAGGGAGCGAGGACAGGGAGGAGATACGCAGTATTTT. The rearrangement joins TRBV13 to TRBJ2-3, with 8 bases lining up with TRBD1. CDR3 length equals 15 residues. After removal of 6 bases from V and 5 bases from J, the junction contained 10 bases not matched to a gene. The germline gives CDR1 PRHDT, CDR2 FYEKMQ (reference sequence).

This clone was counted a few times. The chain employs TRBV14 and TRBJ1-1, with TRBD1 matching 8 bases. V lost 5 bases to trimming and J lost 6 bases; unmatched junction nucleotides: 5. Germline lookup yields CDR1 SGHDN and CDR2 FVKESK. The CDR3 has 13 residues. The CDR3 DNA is TGTGCCAGCAGCTTAATGACAGGGGCTGAAGCTTTCTTT. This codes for CASSLMTGAEAFF.

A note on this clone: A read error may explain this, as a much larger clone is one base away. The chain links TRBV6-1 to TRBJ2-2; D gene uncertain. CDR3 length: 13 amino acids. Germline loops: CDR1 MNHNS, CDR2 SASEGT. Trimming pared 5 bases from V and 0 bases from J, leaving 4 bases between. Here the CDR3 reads CASSFANTGELFF. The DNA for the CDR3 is TGTGCCAGCAGTTTTGCGAACACCGGGGAGCTGTTTTTT.

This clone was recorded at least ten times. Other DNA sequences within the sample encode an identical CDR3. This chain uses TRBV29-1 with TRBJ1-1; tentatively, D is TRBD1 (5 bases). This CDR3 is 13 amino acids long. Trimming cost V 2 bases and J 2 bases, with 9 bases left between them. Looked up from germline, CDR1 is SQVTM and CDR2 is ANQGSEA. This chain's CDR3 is CSVERGSNTEAFF. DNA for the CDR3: TGCAGCGTTGAAAGGGGCTCAAACACTGAAGCTTTCTTT.

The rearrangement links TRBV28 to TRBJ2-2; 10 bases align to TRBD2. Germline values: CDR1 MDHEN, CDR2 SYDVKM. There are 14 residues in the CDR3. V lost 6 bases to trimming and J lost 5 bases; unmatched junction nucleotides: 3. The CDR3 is CASRGLAETGELFF. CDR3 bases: TGTGCCAGCAGAGGACTAGCGGAAACCGGGGAGCTGTTTTTT.

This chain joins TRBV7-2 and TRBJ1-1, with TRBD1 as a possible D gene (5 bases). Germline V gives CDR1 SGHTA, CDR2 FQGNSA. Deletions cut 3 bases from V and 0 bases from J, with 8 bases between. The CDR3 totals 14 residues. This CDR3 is CASSFNRMNTEAFF. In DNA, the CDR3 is TGTGCCAGCAGCTTTAACAGGATGAACACTGAAGCTTTCTTT.

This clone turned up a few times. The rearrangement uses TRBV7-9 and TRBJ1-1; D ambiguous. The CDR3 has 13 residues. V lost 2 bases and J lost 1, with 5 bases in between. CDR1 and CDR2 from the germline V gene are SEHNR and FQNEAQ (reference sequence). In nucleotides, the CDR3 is TGTGCCAGCAGCTTAACGAGGAACACTGAAGCTTTCTTT. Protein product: CASSLTRNTEAFF.

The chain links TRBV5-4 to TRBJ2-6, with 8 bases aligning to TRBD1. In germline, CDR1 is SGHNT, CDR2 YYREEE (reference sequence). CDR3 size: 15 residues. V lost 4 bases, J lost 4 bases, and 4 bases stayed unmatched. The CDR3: CASSQGANGANVLTF. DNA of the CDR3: TGTGCCAGCAGCCAGGGGGCTAACGGGGCCAACGTCCTGACTTTC.